These 29 T cell receptor beta chains share one sample of origin, sequenced in a study of CD8 T cells in ankylosing spondylitis. TCRdb used MiXCR to reprocess the 5' RACE reads, holding one entry per CDR3 protein. The sample includes 84,000 or so distinct CDR3 sequences, 27% of them seen just once. Sequenced: blood, either unsorted or a sorted T cell fraction (not recorded which). These receptors came from a male donor with ankylosing spondylitis or in good health (not recorded which).

The rearrangement joins TRBV20-1 to TRBJ2-2; a possible D gene is TRBD1 (7 bases). With 0 bases removed from V and 4 bases from J, the gap between germline ends came to 18 bases. This CDR3 spans 17 amino acids. The germline V gene has CDR1 DFQATT and CDR2 SNEGSKA (reference sequence). The CDR3 DNA is TGCAGTGCTAGAGATAGATTGGAGGGGGCAGGCACCGGGGAGCTGTTTTTT. Protein sequence: CSARDRLEGAGTGELFF.

This clonotype was observed a few times. The chain joins TRBV12-3 or TRBV12-4 to TRBJ2-1; D might be TRBD1 (5 bases). V was cut by 4 bases and J by 10 bases, with 11 bases left in between. The CDR3 totals 12 residues. The CDR3 reads CASSSSQEEQFF. The CDR3 nucleotides are TGTGCCAGCAGTTCCTCACAGGAGGAGCAGTTCTTC.

The chain links TRBV7-2 to TRBJ2-2; 7 bases fit TRBD2. Germline CDR1 SGHTA, CDR2 FQGNSA. The CDR3 is 16 amino acids. With V trimmed by 1 base and J by 3 bases, 5 bases remained unmatched. The CDR3 coding sequence is TGTGCCAGCAGCTTAGTGTGGGAGGGCCACACCGGGGAGCTGTTTTTT. Encoded protein: CASSLVWEGHTGELFF.

This sequence joins TRBV5-1 and TRBJ2-7; 7 nucleotides line up with TRBD2. This CDR3 has 16 amino acids. The ends lost 1 base at V and 2 bases at J; junction bases unmatched: 9. CDR1 is SGHRS and CDR2 is YFSETQ in the germline V gene. CDR3 DNA sequence: TGCGCCAGCAGCTTGTTGGCCGGGGGGTCACCCTACGAGCAGTACTTC. This codes for CASSLLAGGSPYEQYF.

This clonotype was seen many times. The J gene is TRBJ2-1, the V gene TRBV7-8; no definite D call. CDR3 length: 13 amino acids. Looked up from germline, CDR1 is SGHVS and CDR2 is FQNEAQ. V shed 2 bases and J shed 5 bases, with 7 bases lying between them. The CDR3 loop reads CASSLYGNNEQFF. The CDR3 DNA sequence: TGTGCCAGCAGCTTATACGGAAACAATGAGCAGTTCTTC.

The chain carries TRBV2 and TRBJ1-4; TRBD1 might be the D (5 bases). The V end lost 3 bases, the J end lost 5 bases, and 10 bases lay between the germline ends. Germline V gene data show CDR1 as SNHLY and CDR2 as FYNNEI. The CDR3 is made up of 14 amino acids. CDR3 region: CASSDSQENEKLFF. The CDR3 DNA sequence: TGTGCCAGCAGTGACTCACAGGAAAATGAAAAACTGTTTTTT.

The chain employs TRBV20-1 and TRBJ2-3, with TRBD2 matching 7 bases. V dropped 2 bases and J dropped 2; count of bases not matched to a gene: 1. This CDR3 region has 13 residues. The germline V gene encodes CDR1 DFQATT and CDR2 SNEGSKA (reference sequence). CDR3 coding DNA: TGCAGTGCTAGAAGCGGGAACACAGATACGCAGTATTTT. Translation gives CSARSGNTDTQYF.

This chain joins TRBV5-1 and TRBJ2-1, with 11 bases matching TRBD2. CDR3 length equals 19 residues. J lost 4 bases, V lost 4 bases, and 16 bases had no gene match. Germline assignment: CDR1 SGHRS and CDR2 YFSETQ. This chain's CDR3 is CASSPNAATSGVWYNEQFF. The CDR3, as DNA: TGCGCCAGCAGCCCCAACGCCGCGACTAGCGGGGTCTGGTACAATGAGCAGTTCTTC.

This clonotype was observed many times. The gene calls are TRBV20-1 and TRBJ2-7; a weak D match, TRBD1 (6 bases). This CDR3 region has 12 residues. Germline V gene sequence: CDR1 DFQATT, CDR2 SNEGSKA (reference sequence). V lost 1 base and J lost 2, with 6 bases in between. The CDR3 DNA reads as TGCAGTGCTAGAGGGACAGCCTACGAGCAGTACTTC. It is translated as CSARGTAYEQYF.

The table lists this clonotype with many counts. V usage is TRBV20-1 and J usage is TRBJ2-2, with TRBD1 identical over 7 bases. V trimming: 2 bases; J trimming: 7 bases; junction bases outside the gene matches: 4. CDR1 and CDR2 (germline): DFQATT, SNEGSKA (reference sequence). This CDR3 region has 13 residues. The CDR3 reads CSARQGEIGELFF. The CDR3 bases are TGCAGTGCTAGACAGGGGGAGATCGGGGAGCTGTTTTTT.

This chain links TRBV15 with TRBJ2-1; D possibly corresponds to TRBD1 (6 bases). This CDR3 contains 14 residues. The germline gives CDR1 LNHNV, CDR2 YYDKDF (reference sequence). Trimming shortened V by 4 bases and J by 2 bases, and 9 bases separated the two germline ends. The CDR3 loop reads CATSIRTAYNEQFF. The CDR3 DNA is TGTGCCACCAGCATAAGGACAGCCTACAATGAGCAGTTCTTC.

The chain joins TRBV20-1 to TRBJ1-2; a possible D gene is TRBD1 (5 bases). V was pared by 5 bases and J by 2 bases, with 9 bases between. Looked up from germline, CDR1 is DFQATT and CDR2 is SNEGSKA (reference sequence). This CDR3 has 12 amino acids. The CDR3 nucleotides are TGCAGTGCTCCGACAGAGAACTATGGCTACACCTTC. This codes for CSAPTENYGYTF.

Written as DNA, the CDR3 is TGTGCCAGCAGCTCTAAGACAGGGGAGATTGATACGCAGTATTTT. This codes for CASSSKTGEIDTQYF. The chain is built from TRBV7-2 and TRBJ2-3; 8 bases align to TRBD1. V gave up 4 bases and J gave up 6 bases; unmatched junction bases: 9. Looked up from germline, CDR1 is SGHTA and CDR2 is FQGNSA. There are 15 residues in the CDR3.

This clonotype has only a few counts. The genes are TRBV5-1 and TRBJ1-1, with unresolved D. CDR1 and CDR2 (germline): SGHRS, YFSETQ. V was clipped by 0 bases and J by 2 bases, with 5 bases between them. This CDR3 contains 13 residues. CDR3 sequence (DNA): TGCGCCAGCAGCTTGGAAGGAAACACTGAAGCTTTCTTT. This gives the protein CASSLEGNTEAFF.

The rearrangement links TRBV7-2 to TRBJ2-1; 9 bases line up with TRBD1. Per germline, CDR1 SGHTA and CDR2 FQGNSA. There are 19 residues in the CDR3. V shed 3 bases and J 0 bases; nucleotides not matched to a gene: 12. CDR3 residues: CASSLTSLGQGFSYNEQFF. CDR3 sequence (DNA): TGTGCCAGCAGCTTGACCTCACTGGGACAGGGATTCTCCTACAATGAGCAGTTCTTC.

This clonotype was detected only a few times. This chain connects TRBV18 to TRBJ1-6; D remains ambiguous. CDR3 length: 14 residues. The V end lost 3 bases, the J end lost 7 bases, and 10 bases lay between the germline ends. Looked up from germline, CDR1 is KGHSH and CDR2 is LQKENI. This CDR3 is CASSPTDTNSPLHF. CDR3 nucleotides: TGTGCCAGCTCACCGACCGATACAAATTCACCCCTCCACTTT. The complete variable domain, with remaining parts taken from reference TRBV18 and TRBJ1-6, reads NAGVMQNPRHLVRRRGQEARLRCSPMKGHSHVYWYRQLPEEGLKFMVYLQKENIIDESGMPKERFSAEFPKEGPSILRIQQVVRGDSAAYFCASSPTDTNSPLHFGNGTRLTVT.

This clonotype was seen repeatedly, ten times or more. V is TRBV20-1 and J is TRBJ2-1, with 9 bases identical to TRBD2. The CDR3 is 17 residues long. The J segment lost 0 bases and the V segment lost 0 bases, leaving 6 bases of the junction unmatched. Germline V gives CDR1 DFQATT, CDR2 SNEGSKA (reference sequence). The CDR3 loop is CSARDSGGRASYNEQFF. The CDR3 bases are TGCAGTGCTAGAGATTCGGGCGGGAGGGCCTCCTACAATGAGCAGTTCTTC.

A single count supports this clonotype. V and J are TRBV7-9 and TRBJ1-5, with TRBD1 matching over 10 bases. The CDR3 runs 16 residues. V lost 5 bases, J lost 6 bases, and 10 bases stayed unmatched. The V gene's germline CDR1 is SEHNR and CDR2 FQNEAQ (reference sequence). CDR3 in amino acids: CASSASTGGGIQPQHF. CDR3 nucleotide sequence: TGTGCCAGCAGCGCATCGACAGGGGGCGGTATTCAGCCCCAGCATTTT.

V gene TRBV28 combines with J gene TRBJ1-5; D gene unclear. Germline assignment: CDR1 MDHEN and CDR2 SYDVKM. There are 12 residues in the CDR3. V lost 6 bases and J lost 5, with 8 bases in between. Here the CDR3 reads CASRREDQPQHF. The DNA of the CDR3 is TGTGCCAGCAGAAGAGAGGATCAGCCCCAGCATTTT.

The rearrangement links TRBV5-1 to TRBJ2-1, with 10 bases lining up with TRBD2. With V trimmed by 0 bases and J by 6 bases, 3 bases remained unmatched. CDR3 length: 15 residues. Germline loops: CDR1 SGHRS, CDR2 YFSETQ. CDR3 protein: CASSLASGGANEQFF. CDR3 bases: TGCGCCAGCAGCTTGGCCAGCGGGGGGGCCAATGAGCAGTTCTTC. The variable domain in full, with the rest retrieved from reference TRBV5-1 and TRBJ2-1, is KAGVTQTPRYLIKTRGQQVTLSCSPISGHRSVSWYQQTPGQGLQFLFEYFSETQRNKGNFPGRFSGRQFSNSRSEMNVSTLELGDSALYLCASSLASGGANEQFFGPGTRLTVL.

This clonotype was counted a few times. The DNA of the CDR3 is TGTGCCAGCAGCTTAGTTCATGGAGGCGATCAGCCCCAGCATTTT. Amino acids: CASSLVHGGDQPQHF. The rearrangement links TRBV7-2 to TRBJ1-5; no firm D call. This CDR3 has 15 amino acids. Germline-derived CDR1 and CDR2 are SGHTA and FQGNSA. The germline V and J ends were trimmed by 1 base and 5 bases, with 12 bases remaining between them.

V and J are TRBV9 and TRBJ2-5, with 8 bases identical to TRBD2. The V gene end was trimmed by 0 bases and the J gene end by 3 bases; junction bases not matched to a gene: 4. The CDR3 contains 15 residues. Per germline, CDR1 SGDLS and CDR2 YYNGEE. This CDR3 is CASSVAGLAEETQYF. The CDR3 region has the DNA TGTGCCAGCAGCGTAGCAGGACTAGCCGAAGAGACCCAGTACTTC.

V gene TRBV25-1 combines with J gene TRBJ2-5; TRBD1 or TRBD2 may be the D gene (5 bases each). This CDR3 region has 16 residues. Germline CDR1 is MGHDK and CDR2 is SYGVNS. The germline V and J ends were trimmed by 2 bases and 5 bases, with 18 bases remaining between them. This CDR3 is CASSEPRGRFLETQYF. CDR3 nucleotides: TGTGCCAGCAGTGAACCCCGGGGCAGGTTTCTGGAGACCCAGTACTTC.

This chain uses TRBV29-1 with TRBJ1-1; 10 bases fit TRBD1. CDR3 size: 14 residues. Germline CDR1 and CDR2: SQVTM and ANQGSEA. J gave up 4 bases and V 7 bases, and 9 bases lay outside the gene matches. CDR3 protein: CSAKTGGGRTEAFF. DNA for the CDR3: TGCAGCGCCAAGACAGGGGGCGGGCGCACTGAAGCTTTCTTT.

This clonotype was counted only a few times. This chain connects TRBV4-1 to TRBJ1-1; D remains unclear. Looked up from germline, CDR1 is MGHRA and CDR2 is YSYEKL. V dropped 1 base and J dropped 0 bases, with 12 bases sitting between them. The CDR3 contains 16 residues. CDR3 loop: CASSQVTSRVNTEAFF. The DNA for the CDR3 is TGCGCCAGCAGCCAAGTAACCTCCCGGGTGAACACTGAAGCTTTCTTT.

This chain connects TRBV12-3 or TRBV12-4 to TRBJ2-3; perhaps TRBD2 as D (7 bases). CDR3 length: 15 residues. Trimming cost V 0 bases and J 3 bases, with 10 bases left between them. Written as DNA, the CDR3 is TGTGCCAGCAGTTTAGCGGGGGGGCAGACAGATACGCAGTATTTT. Translated, it gives CASSLAGGQTDTQYF.

The J gene is TRBJ2-6, the V gene TRBV9; D may be TRBD1 (6 bases). V lost 3 bases, J lost 1 base, and 8 bases lay in between. This CDR3 spans 15 amino acids. From germline, CDR1 is SGDLS and CDR2 YYNGEE. CDR3 amino acids: CASSGDISGANVLTF. As DNA, the CDR3 is TGTGCCAGCAGCGGGGACATATCTGGGGCCAACGTCCTGACTTTC.

The gene calls are TRBV20-1 and TRBJ2-7; 8 bases line up with TRBD2. From germline, CDR1 is DFQATT and CDR2 SNEGSKA (reference sequence). V gave up 5 bases and J gave up 2 bases; unmatched junction bases: 8. The CDR3 has 14 amino acids. CDR3 sequence (DNA): TGCAGTGCTCCGCTTAGCGGGGCCACCTACGAGCAGTACTTC. Translating it yields CSAPLSGATYEQYF.

This clonotype turned up a few times. The genes are TRBV5-1 and TRBJ1-2; 11 bases match TRBD1. This CDR3 has 15 amino acids. Germline V gene data show CDR1 as SGHRS and CDR2 as YFSETQ. With V trimmed by 1 base and J by 7 bases, 6 bases remained unmatched. The CDR3 protein is CASSLFGQGASGYTF. In DNA form, the CDR3 reads TGCGCCAGCAGCTTGTTCGGACAGGGGGCCTCTGGCTACACCTTC.